The sequence of this T cell receptor (beta chain) was determined in a study of T cells in Graves' hyperthyroidism and ophthalmopathy. Study-level information: Sampling of peripheral blood happened at initial diagnosis, prior to any treatment. Study outcomes and limitations: Blood shared most expanded thyroid clonotypes above 0.001.

Graves' hyperthyroidism showing no ophthalmopathy progression within 18 months was considered stable. V lost 3 bases and J 7 bases, leaving 10 bases between the germline ends. The germline CDR1 and CDR2 sequences are SGHVS and FQNEAQ. The CDR3 has 12 amino acids. In regard to this clonotype: The target antigen is unknown.

Researchers took RNA transcripts and amplified the TCR beta CDR3 regions from them. When the TCR CDR3 underwent first-round RT-PCR, the HTBI primer set was used. In TCRdb, the multiplex PCR reads were re-called with MiXCR into one record per CDR3 protein. The sample lists hundreds of thousands of distinct CDR3 sequences; around 15% were seen once. The chain recombines TRBV7-8 with TRBJ2-7; D remains ambiguous. Input material: blood. The receptor was isolated from a woman younger than 35 with Graves' hyperthyroidism. The DNA for the CDR3 is TGTGCCAGCAGCTTTGGACCGGTTGAGCAGTACTTC. This gives the protein CASSFGPVEQYF.